Presented here are 32 T cell receptor beta chains from one specimen sequenced in a study of blood T cells in healthy people across ages (dated by TCRdb to 2013 to 2016). Library generation was performed with 5' RACE. Sequenced using an Illumina HiSeq 2500. A second PCR of roughly 6 to 11 cycles was run with a J-beta primer mix and a sample-barcoded 5' primer. The public reads were quality trimmed at Q25 with fastp and then assembled into clones with MiXCR by TCRdb, keeping productive beta chains. Rows with a matching CDR3 protein are joined into one entry that keeps the most common DNA and genes. In this sample the table shows hundreds of thousands of distinct CDR3 sequences, 40% to 45% of which occur a single time. The ten most abundant clones make up about 32% of the sample. Sample: blood. The source is a man older than 75 in good health.

The sample holds a few counts of this clonotype. This chain joins TRBV7-2 and TRBJ1-1, with D perhaps matching TRBD1 (6 bases). Per germline, CDR1 SGHTA and CDR2 FQGNSA. CDR3 length equals 14 residues. V lost 8 bases and J 3 bases, leaving 16 bases between the germline ends. The DNA for the CDR3 is TGTGCCAGCCTTAACAGGGCAGGAGACACTGAAGCTTTCTTT. Its protein product is CASLNRAGDTEAFF. Full variable domain (missing parts from reference TRBV7-2 and TRBJ1-1): GAGVSQSPSNKVTEKGKDVELRCDPISGHTALYWYRQSLGQGLEFLIYFQGNSAPDKSGLPSDRFSAERTGGSVSTLTIQRTQQEDSAVYLCASLNRAGDTEAFFGQGTRLTVV.

This clonotype was counted a few times. The chain links TRBV5-1 to TRBJ2-5; 9 bases align to TRBD2. The ends lost 5 bases at V and 1 base at J; junction bases unmatched: 6. CDR1 and CDR2 (germline): SGHRS, YFSETQ. CDR3 length equals 15 residues. The CDR3 loop reads CASSSLAGSQETQYF. The DNA of the CDR3 is TGCGCCAGCAGTTCCCTAGCGGGGAGCCAAGAGACCCAGTACTTC.

V gene TRBV7-2 combines with J gene TRBJ2-1; TRBD2 agrees at 16 bases. The CDR3 spans 15 residues. From germline, CDR1 is SGHTA and CDR2 FQGNSA. V trimming: 0 bases; J trimming: 15 bases; junction bases outside the gene matches: 5. The CDR3 is CASSLAGGTSGGGFF. Here the CDR3 DNA reads TGTGCCAGCAGCTTAGCAGGCGGGACTAGCGGGGGGGGGTTCTTC.

Worth noting for this clonotype: At one end, the junction sequence differs from germline, possibly due to a read error. The chain recombines TRBV29-1 with TRBJ2-3; 10 nucleotides match TRBD1. Per the germline V gene, CDR1 is SQVTM and CDR2 is ANQGSEA. CDR3 length equals 14 residues. The CDR3 DNA reads as TGCAGCGGACAGGGGGCTCATCCCACAGAGACGCAGTATTTT. Amino acid sequence: CSGQGAHPTETQYF.

The chain carries TRBV19 and TRBJ2-2; possibly TRBD1 for D (7 bases). CDR1 is LNHDA, CDR2 SQIVND, per germline (reference sequence). Trimming shortened V by 10 bases and J by 3 bases, and 18 bases separated the two germline ends. The CDR3 runs to 15 residues. CDR3 amino acids: CATNRRGQDTGELFF. CDR3 bases: TGTGCCACCAACCGGAGGGGGCAAGACACCGGGGAGCTGTTTTTT.

The CDR3 sequence is CASSLDLRQGGYTF. As DNA, the CDR3 is TGTGCCAGCAGCTTAGACCTCCGACAGGGGGGGTACACCTTC. The V call is TRBV7-6, the J call TRBJ1-2; TRBD1 agrees at 9 bases. CDR1 SGHVS and CDR2 FNYEAQ come from the germline V gene. V gave up 1 base and J gave up 11 bases; unmatched junction bases: 8. This CDR3 is 14 amino acids long.

V is TRBV3-1 and J is TRBJ2-7; 10 positions match TRBD1. The J call could be wrong; TRBJ2-4 is a better fit for the DNA end. This CDR3 region has 15 residues. Germline values: CDR1 LGHDT, CDR2 YNNKEL (reference sequence). The CDR3 region has the DNA TGTGCCAGCAGCCAAACGACAGGGGGCGGATTCATTCAGTACTTC. Protein product: CASSQTTGGGFIQYF.

This clonotype was seen a few times. The V gene is TRBV20-1, the J gene TRBJ2-5; tentative D call: TRBD1 (6 bases). Trimming shortened V by 4 bases and J by 3 bases, and 15 bases separated the two germline ends. CDR3 length equals 14 residues. Germline CDR1 DFQATT, CDR2 SNEGSKA (reference sequence). Here the CDR3 reads CSATPDRPEETQYF. In nucleotides, the CDR3 is TGCAGTGCTACCCCGGACAGACCTGAAGAGACCCAGTACTTC.

This clonotype was counted ten times or more. The V call is TRBV7-9, the J call TRBJ1-4; the D gene is possibly TRBD1 (5 bases). V was clipped by 0 bases and J by 3 bases, with 11 bases between them. Per the germline V gene, CDR1 is SEHNR and CDR2 is FQNEAQ (reference sequence). CDR3 length equals 16 residues. The CDR3 DNA reads as TGTGCCAGCAGCTTAGCTATGGGGCCATCTAATGAAAAACTGTTTTTT. Residues: CASSLAMGPSNEKLFF.

This clonotype appeared many times. The rearrangement joins TRBV6-2 or TRBV6-3 to TRBJ2-1; 7 positions match TRBD2. Germline CDR1 reads MNHEY; CDR2 reads SVGEGT. The length of the CDR3 is 15 residues. J lost 5 bases, V lost 3 bases, and 7 bases had no gene match. CDR3 residues: CASSYLGLGNNEQFF. DNA for the CDR3: TGTGCCAGCAGTTATCTTGGACTAGGAAACAATGAGCAGTTCTTC.

For the CDR3, the DNA is TGTGCCATCAGCGGGACTAGCGGGGGGGCAAATTCCAATGAGCAGTTCTTC. Its translation is CAISGTSGGANSNEQFF. The J gene is TRBJ2-1, the V gene TRBV10-3, with 16 bases that match TRBD2. The V segment lost 6 bases and the J segment 6 bases; nucleotides outside the gene matches: 8. Per the germline V gene, CDR1 is ENHRY and CDR2 is SYGVKD. This CDR3 has 17 amino acids.

The rearrangement links TRBV28 to TRBJ1-4; D possibly corresponds to TRBD1 (5 bases). Germline CDR1 is MDHEN and CDR2 is SYDVKM. The V end was cut by 7 bases, the J end by 8 bases, with 20 bases between. The CDR3 contains 15 residues. CDR3 coding DNA: TGTGCCAGCACCCTGGCTGGGGCTCTGGTGGAAAAACTGTTTTTT. The encoded protein is CASTLAGALVEKLFF.

This clonotype appeared a few times. J is TRBJ2-2 and V is TRBV4-3; 8 bases align to TRBD1. J was trimmed by 0 bases and V by 1 base; bases with no gene match: 7. Germline-derived CDR1 and CDR2 are LGHNA and YSLEER. This CDR3 is built from 18 residues. This CDR3 reads CASSQGGPGGTNTGELFF. DNA for the CDR3: TGCGCCAGCAGCCAAGGGGGGCCAGGGGGCACGAACACCGGGGAGCTGTTTTTT.

This rearrangement joins TRBV2 to TRBJ2-5; 13 nucleotides line up with TRBD2. The CDR3 runs to 14 residues. Losses at the gene ends were 8 bases for V and 7 bases for J; bases not matched to a gene: 7. CDR1 is SNHLY, CDR2 FYNNEI, per germline. The chain's CDR3 is CASRGLAGRGTQYF. In DNA, the CDR3 is TGTGCCAGCCGGGGACTAGCGGGACGGGGGACCCAGTACTTC.

This clonotype appeared a single time. The J gene is TRBJ2-2, the V gene TRBV7-6, with 7 positions matching TRBD1. The CDR3 has 15 residues. V dropped 5 bases and J dropped 2; count of bases not matched to a gene: 5. The germline V gene has CDR1 SGHVS and CDR2 FNYEAQ. As DNA, the CDR3 is TGTGCCAGCAGCACAGGGACAGTAAACACCGGGGAGCTGTTTTTT. This encodes CASSTGTVNTGELFF.

The gene calls are TRBV5-1 and TRBJ2-2; D unclear. The CDR3 totals 16 residues. CDR1 is SGHRS and CDR2 is YFSETQ in the germline V gene. V was cut by 4 bases and J by 1 base, with 14 bases left in between. In DNA, the CDR3 is TGCGCCAGCAGCCCCACTATGGTACGGAACACCGGGGAGCTGTTTTTT. This codes for CASSPTMVRNTGELFF.

As regards this clonotype: The conserved final phenylalanine or tryptophan is absent from the CDR3, which likely points to a read error. The chain links TRBV27 to TRBJ2-5; no firm D call. CDR1 is MNHEY and CDR2 is SMNVEV in the germline V gene (reference sequence). The CDR3 length is 11 residues. V shed 8 bases and J shed 0 bases, with 4 bases lying between them. CDR3 sequence: CASAHQETQYC. The CDR3 DNA reads as TGTGCCAGCGCACACCAAGAGACCCAGTACTGC.

CDR3 sequence: CASSGGTVRTDTQYF. As DNA, the CDR3 is TGTGCCAGCAGCGGAGGGACAGTTCGCACAGATACGCAGTATTTT. The chain is built from TRBV4-2 and TRBJ2-3, with D perhaps TRBD1 (7 bases). Trimming pared 5 bases from V and 1 base from J, leaving 13 bases between. CDR3 size: 15 residues. Per germline, CDR1 LGHNA and CDR2 YNFKEQ.

This clonotype showed up just a few times. The genes are TRBV12-5 and TRBJ2-3; possible D gene TRBD1, 5 bases. The CDR3 is 19 amino acids. V gave up 0 bases and J gave up 2 bases, with 21 bases separating them. CDR1 and CDR2 (germline): LGHNT, FRNRAP. The CDR3 protein is CASGLVRTSVGTNTDTQYF. As DNA, the CDR3 is TGTGCTAGTGGTTTGGTACGGACAAGTGTCGGAACCAACACAGATACGCAGTATTTT. Variable domain in full (rest from reference TRBV12-5 and TRBJ2-3): DARVTQTPRHKVTEMGQEVTMRCQPILGHNTVFWYRQTMMQGLELLAYFRNRAPLDDSGMPKDRFSAEMPDATLATLKIQPSEPRDSAVYFCASGLVRTSVGTNTDTQYFGPGTRLTVL.

The chain recombines TRBV5-1 with TRBJ2-5; 7 positions agree with TRBD2. From germline, CDR1 is SGHRS and CDR2 YFSETQ. The ends lost 3 bases at V and 5 bases at J; junction bases unmatched: 4. The CDR3 is 13 residues long. In nucleotides, the CDR3 is TGCGCCAGCAGCTGGCAGGGAGGGGAGACCCAGTACTTC. Translated, it gives CASSWQGGETQYF.

The V call is TRBV4-1, the J call TRBJ1-1, with TRBD1 matching over 8 bases. The CDR3 length is 17 residues. Germline CDR1 is MGHRA and CDR2 is YSYEKL. Unmatched junction bases numbered 9, after V lost 0 bases and J lost 3 bases. The CDR3 sequence is CASSQEVGQAEHTEAFF. In DNA, the CDR3 is TGCGCCAGCAGCCAAGAAGTGGGACAGGCCGAACACACTGAAGCTTTCTTT.

This chain connects TRBV7-9 to TRBJ1-6; 10 bases are shared with TRBD1. V dropped 1 base and J dropped 10; count of bases not matched to a gene: 7. Germline CDR1 reads SEHNR; CDR2 reads FQNEAQ (reference sequence). The CDR3 covers 16 residues. DNA for the CDR3: TGTGCCAGCAGCTTAGGCATCGGGACAGGGGACTCACCCCTCCACTTT. Translating it yields CASSLGIGTGDSPLHF.

The chain links TRBV2 to TRBJ2-6; D gene uncertain. The CDR3 consists of 17 residues. Trimming stripped 8 bases from V and 0 bases from J, with 17 bases between. Germline values: CDR1 SNHLY, CDR2 FYNNEI. DNA for the CDR3: TGTGCCAGCCTCCCTTTTAGGCCAACCTCTGGGGCCAACGTCCTGACTTTC. It is translated as CASLPFRPTSGANVLTF.

This clonotype was observed at least ten times. The chain carries TRBV29-1 and TRBJ2-5; perhaps TRBD1 as D (6 bases). Germline V CDR1 and CDR2: SQVTM, ANQGSEA. Between the trimmed V and J ends, which lost 4 bases and 4 bases, there was a span of 10 bases. The CDR3 is 12 residues long. The CDR3 DNA sequence: TGCAGCGTTGTGAGGGGGACAGAGACCCAGTACTTC. As protein: CSVVRGTETQYF.

This clonotype turned up a few times. J is TRBJ1-5 and V is TRBV4-3; D ambiguous. CDR3 length: 13 residues. The germline gives CDR1 LGHNA, CDR2 YSLEER. Trimming shortened V by 0 bases and J by 5 bases, and 5 bases separated the two germline ends. The CDR3 loop reads CASSQDFDQPQHF. In DNA, the CDR3 is TGCGCCAGCAGCCAAGATTTTGATCAGCCCCAGCATTTT.

The gene calls are TRBV6-5 and TRBJ2-6; D is ambiguous. V lost 10 bases and J lost 4, with 14 bases in between. The length of the CDR3 is 14 residues. CDR1 and CDR2 (germline): MNHEY, SVGAGI. The CDR3 DNA follows: TGTGCCACAGGAAGGAGTTCGGGGGCCAACGTCCTGACTTTC. This codes for CATGRSSGANVLTF.

There are a few counts of this clonotype. The chain couples TRBV7-2 to TRBJ2-3, with 7 bases identical to TRBD2. From germline, CDR1 is SGHTA and CDR2 FQGNSA. CDR3 size: 15 residues. The ends lost 3 bases at V and 6 bases at J; junction bases unmatched: 9. In DNA, the CDR3 is TGTGCCAGCAGCTTGGGAGGGCCGACAAGGGATACGCAGTATTTT. Translated: CASSLGGPTRDTQYF.

This clonotype has only a few counts. The chain is built from TRBV5-6 and TRBJ2-7, with D perhaps matching TRBD2 (6 bases). The end of the DNA fits TRBJ2-5 better, so the J call may be wrong. In germline, CDR1 is SGHDT, CDR2 YYEEEE. The CDR3 extends over 15 amino acids. DNA of the CDR3: TGTGCCAGCAGCTTGAGTTCGTTTGGGGGGGAGACCCAGTACTTC. Translated: CASSLSSFGGETQYF.

The CDR3 DNA reads TGTGCCAGCAGCTTAGCTCGTTCAGGACAGGGGGCTACTTGGGAGCAGTACTTC. Encoded protein: CASSLARSGQGATWEQYF. The chain recombines TRBV7-6 with TRBJ2-7; 11 bases map to TRBD1. This CDR3 comprises 18 residues. J was trimmed by 7 bases and V by 0 bases; bases with no gene match: 14. Germline CDR1 SGHVS, CDR2 FNYEAQ.

The chain combines TRBV18 with TRBJ2-7; a weak D match, TRBD2 (5 bases). Germline loops: CDR1 KGHSH, CDR2 LQKENI. CDR3 length equals 15 residues. V lost 4 bases and J lost 5, with 18 bases in between. CDR3 sequence: CASSRTSKMGNEQYF. CDR3 in DNA: TGTGCCAGCTCACGAACTAGTAAGATGGGCAACGAGCAGTACTTC.

This clonotype appeared a few times. The chain joins TRBV27 to TRBJ2-6; 11 positions match TRBD2. V lost 6 bases and J lost 0; bases outside the gene matches: 4. The CDR3 is 17 amino acids. Germline V CDR1 and CDR2: MNHEY, SMNVEV (reference sequence). Here the CDR3 DNA reads TGTGCCAGCAGACTAGCGGGGGCTCTCTCTGGGGCCAACGTCCTGACTTTC. Translation gives CASRLAGALSGANVLTF.

This clonotype occurred a few times. The rearrangement joins TRBV6-2 or TRBV6-3 to TRBJ2-1; D possibly matches TRBD1 or TRBD2 (5 bases each). This CDR3 comprises 13 residues. Germline CDR1 MNHEY, CDR2 SVGEGT. V gave up 4 bases and J gave up 9 bases, with 13 bases separating them. CDR3 sequence: CASSSVGVAEQFF. The CDR3 coding sequence is TGTGCCAGCAGTTCGGTGGGGGTGGCTGAGCAGTTCTTC.